The 28 T cell receptor beta chains reported below all come from one sample, sequenced in a study of cytomegalovirus exposure and HLA in healthy donors. Clones were read by immunoSEQ multiplex PCR, and TCRdb kept only the in-frame ones, dropping some. In the table there are 220,000 or so clones, around 87% of which are singletons. Specimen: PBMCs. The receptor set was obtained from a woman between 18 and 29 years old in good health and CMV-seropositive.

This clone has just one count. The CDR3 nucleotides are TGTGCCAGCCGGGGACTAGCGAGCGTCACAGATACGCAGTATTTT. Amino acids: CASRGLASVTDTQYF. V usage is TRBV28 and J usage is TRBJ2-3; 10 bases agree with TRBD2. Germline loops: CDR1 MDHEN, CDR2 SYDVKM. This CDR3 has 15 residues. V was clipped by 8 bases and J by 2 bases; unmatched bases: 7.

The rearrangement joins TRBV7-8 to TRBJ1-2; D is unresolved. The V end was cut by 1 base, the J end by 8 bases, with 8 bases between. The CDR3 runs to 12 residues. CDR1 is SGHVS and CDR2 is FQNEAQ in the germline V gene. CDR3 in amino acids: CASSLGPLGYTF. CDR3 nucleotides: TGTGCCAGCAGCTTAGGGCCGTTGGGCTACACCTTC.

This clone was observed a few times. The chain couples TRBV5-1 to TRBJ1-2; D call uncertain. V gave up 5 bases and J gave up 5 bases, with 16 bases separating them. The CDR3 is 14 residues long. CDR1 is SGHRS, CDR2 YFSETQ, per germline. The CDR3 here is CASRAGGRGYGYTF. For the CDR3, the DNA is TGCGCCAGCAGGGCAGGAGGGAGAGGATATGGCTACACCTTC.

This clone was observed a single time. V is TRBV6-5 and J is TRBJ1-2; unclear D gene. The CDR3 is 13 amino acids. The germline V gene has CDR1 MNHEY and CDR2 SVGAGI. V lost 7 bases and J 7 bases, leaving 16 bases between the germline ends. CDR3: CASKDPHSRGYTF. The DNA for the CDR3 is TGTGCCAGCAAAGATCCCCACAGTCGTGGCTACACCTTC.

The CDR3 is CASSRGSAGYTF. Here the CDR3 DNA reads TGTGCCAGCAGCCGGGGGTCGGCCGGCTACACCTTC. The gene calls are TRBV28 and TRBJ1-2; possible D gene TRBD1, 5 bases. The CDR3 is 12 amino acids. Germline V lookup: CDR1 MDHEN, CDR2 SYDVKM. With 6 bases removed from V and 8 bases from J, the gap between germline ends came to 13 bases.

J is TRBJ1-4 and V is TRBV6-5; D not resolved. The CDR3 runs 12 residues. Trimming cost V 6 bases and J 7 bases, with 9 bases left between them. Germline loops: CDR1 MNHEY, CDR2 SVGAGI. CDR3 coding DNA: TGTGCCAGCAGGGGAGACCTTGAAAAACTGTTTTTT. It specifies CASRGDLEKLFF.

The gene calls are TRBV9 and TRBJ2-5; 10 nucleotides agree with TRBD2. The CDR3 has 18 amino acids. Germline CDR1 SGDLS, CDR2 YYNGEE. The J segment lost 1 base and the V segment lost 0 bases, leaving 9 bases of the junction unmatched. CDR3 sequence (DNA): TGTGCCAGCAGCGTAGCTCGAGGCAGCGGGAGGGCCCAAGAGACCCAGTACTTC. Translating gives CASSVARGSGRAQETQYF.

The chain combines TRBV7-8 with TRBJ2-3; D is uncertain. Germline V gene data show CDR1 as SGHVS and CDR2 as FQNEAQ. V gave up 1 base and J gave up 13 bases, with 18 bases separating them. CDR3 length: 14 amino acids. In DNA form, the CDR3 reads TGTGCCAGCAGCTTAGAGCTAACTTTACTCCGCAAGTATTTT. It specifies CASSLELTLLRKYF.

The V call is TRBV5-4, the J call TRBJ1-2; no firm D call. Trimming took off 1 base at V and 4 bases at J, with 8 bases between the two ends. The germline V gene encodes CDR1 SGHNT and CDR2 YYREEE (reference sequence). The CDR3 totals 13 residues. The CDR3 DNA reads as TGTGCCAGCAGCTTGAAAGAACTCTATGGCTACACCTTC. Translated: CASSLKELYGYTF.

V and J are TRBV9 and TRBJ2-7; 9 positions match TRBD2. The germline V gene has CDR1 SGDLS and CDR2 YYNGEE. CDR3 length: 15 amino acids. V trimming: 4 bases; J trimming: 4 bases; junction bases outside the gene matches: 9. In DNA form, the CDR3 reads TGTGCCAGCAGCCCAAGACTAGCGGAGAGTTACGAGCAGTACTTC. Protein sequence: CASSPRLAESYEQYF.

The V and J genes are TRBV5-6 and TRBJ2-1, with 10 bases lining up with TRBD2. Trimming removed 5 bases from V and 0 bases from J; junction bases left unmatched: 5. Germline V CDR1 and CDR2: SGHDT, YYEEEE. The CDR3 is 16 amino acids. The CDR3 sequence is CASRAGLASSYNEQFF. The CDR3, as DNA: TGTGCCAGCAGGGCGGGACTAGCGAGCTCCTACAATGAGCAGTTCTTC.

With regard to this clone: The DNA is left out, because the CDR3 cannot be placed on it with certainty; the CDR3 is given as TCRdb lists it. The chain carries TRBV29-1 and TRBJ1-2; the D call TRBD1 from the table was never checked on the DNA. With termini counted, the CDR3 has 14 amino acids. Germline V lookup: CDR1 SQVTM, CDR2 ANQGSEA. The CDR3 protein is CSVGAGSFKTSLTF.

The sample holds a few counts of this clone. The V and J genes are TRBV9 and TRBJ1-4; D unclear. The CDR3 is 14 amino acids. With 1 base removed from V and 5 bases from J, the gap between germline ends came to 9 bases. Germline V gene lookup returns CDR1 SGDLS and CDR2 YYNGEE. CDR3 DNA sequence: TGTGCCAGCAGCGTAAGTGGGCACAATGAAAAACTGTTTTTT. It encodes CASSVSGHNEKLFF.

The V gene is TRBV27, the J gene TRBJ2-7; 10 nucleotides align to TRBD1. The V gene end was trimmed by 5 bases and the J gene end by 5 bases; junction bases not matched to a gene: 3. Germline assignment: CDR1 MNHEY and CDR2 SMNVEV (reference sequence). The CDR3 is 13 residues long. CDR3 DNA sequence: TGTGCCAGCAGTGTCGGGACAGGGGACGAGCAGTACTTC. Its protein is CASSVGTGDEQYF.

J is TRBJ1-1 and V is TRBV27, with 7 bases identical to TRBD1. Trimming at V came to 5 bases and at J to 4 bases, leaving 4 bases not matched to a gene. The V gene's germline CDR1 is MNHEY and CDR2 SMNVEV (reference sequence). The CDR3 totals 13 residues. The CDR3 reads CASSDRDFTEAFF. CDR3 bases: TGTGCCAGCAGTGACAGGGACTTCACTGAAGCTTTCTTT.

V and J are TRBV10-3 and TRBJ2-1; a possible D gene is TRBD2 (6 bases). The germline gives CDR1 ENHRY, CDR2 SYGVKD. V was pared by 2 bases and J by 4 bases, with 12 bases between. This CDR3 has 15 amino acids. DNA for the CDR3: TGTGCCATCAGTGAGAAGCTAGCGCGATACAATGAGCAGTTCTTC. It yields the protein CAISEKLARYNEQFF.

This sequence joins TRBV9 and TRBJ2-7; 8 nucleotides line up with TRBD1. The CDR3 is 16 residues long. CDR1 and CDR2 from the germline V gene are SGDLS and YYNGEE. V lost 4 bases to trimming and J lost 3 bases; unmatched junction nucleotides: 12. The CDR3 loop is CASSTGTGLWGYEQYF. The CDR3 DNA reads as TGTGCCAGCAGCACCGGGACAGGCCTATGGGGCTACGAGCAGTACTTC.

The V and J genes are TRBV7-9 and TRBJ1-2; possibly TRBD1 for D (5 bases). The CDR3 runs to 12 residues. Trimming stripped 5 bases from V and 3 bases from J, with 7 bases between. Germline values: CDR1 SEHNR, CDR2 FQNEAQ (reference sequence). The CDR3 loop is CASSRDYYGYTF. DNA of the CDR3: TGTGCCAGCAGCAGGGACTACTATGGCTACACCTTC.

The chain carries TRBV4-1 and TRBJ1-1; D is perhaps TRBD1 (6 bases). Germline assignment: CDR1 MGHRA and CDR2 YSYEKL. The CDR3 consists of 17 residues. V was cut by 3 bases and J by 0 bases, with 17 bases left in between. The CDR3 region has the DNA TGCGCCAGCAGCCAGGTGGTGGGAACAGGGTTGAACACTGAAGCTTTCTTT. Its protein product is CASSQVVGTGLNTEAFF.

In DNA form, the CDR3 reads TGTGCCACCACCATAGCGGGCAGACCCACAGATACGCAGTATTTT. Its translation: CATTIAGRPTDTQYF. This chain links TRBV9 with TRBJ2-3, with TRBD2 matching over 7 bases. V was clipped by 9 bases and J by 2 bases; unmatched bases: 12. The germline CDR1 and CDR2 sequences are SGDLS and YYNGEE. This CDR3 is 15 amino acids long.

The V gene is TRBV12-5, the J gene TRBJ2-3; possibly TRBD1 for D (5 bases). The CDR3 spans 15 residues. Germline V gene data show CDR1 as LGHNT and CDR2 as FRNRAP. V dropped 6 bases and J dropped 2 bases, with 15 bases sitting between them. The CDR3 bases are TGTGCTAGTGGCCGGACGACAGATTACACAGATACGCAGTATTTT. It specifies CASGRTTDYTDTQYF.

This rearrangement joins TRBV28 to TRBJ1-1; D might be TRBD1 (6 bases). CDR1 is MDHEN, CDR2 SYDVKM, per germline. The CDR3 length is 13 residues. Trimming cost V 6 bases and J 6 bases, with 14 bases left between them. CDR3 coding DNA: TGTGCCAGCAGCAAAACAGGGAGGGCTGAAGCTTTCTTT. Its translation is CASSKTGRAEAFF.

The chain has TRBV29-1 and TRBJ2-2, with 7 bases aligning to TRBD2. This CDR3 spans 15 amino acids. The germline CDR1 and CDR2 sequences are SQVTM and ANQGSEA. V lost 2 bases to trimming and J lost 7 bases; unmatched junction nucleotides: 10. The CDR3, as DNA: TGCAGCGTTGAATCTGCGGGAGTGGGGAGCGGGGAGCTGTTTTTT. Residues: CSVESAGVGSGELFF.

The V call is TRBV27, the J call TRBJ2-7, with 8 bases that match TRBD1. The CDR3 totals 15 residues. Trimming at V came to 6 bases and at J to 3 bases, leaving 10 bases not matched to a gene. Germline lookup yields CDR1 MNHEY and CDR2 SMNVEV (reference sequence). The CDR3 spells CASRFGGQVVYEQYF. CDR3 sequence (DNA): TGTGCCAGCAGGTTTGGGGGACAGGTTGTCTACGAGCAGTACTTC.

This clone showed up just once. The gene calls are TRBV2 and TRBJ2-7; 7 positions match TRBD1. Trimming at V came to 6 bases and at J to 0 bases, leaving 8 bases not matched to a gene. The CDR3 sequence is 15 residues long. Germline V gene sequence: CDR1 SNHLY, CDR2 FYNNEI. In nucleotides, the CDR3 is TGTGCCAGCAGCCGGGACAGAATAAGCTCCTACGAGCAGTACTTC. Its translation: CASSRDRISSYEQYF.

This chain links TRBV19 with TRBJ2-2, with 10 bases aligning to TRBD1. This CDR3 is 18 amino acids long. The germline V gene has CDR1 LNHDA and CDR2 SQIVND (reference sequence). V was pared by 5 bases and J by 4 bases, with 13 bases of the junction left unmatched. The CDR3 here is CASSVNRRTGGFTGELFF. The CDR3 DNA reads TGTGCCAGTAGTGTCAATAGGCGGACAGGGGGATTCACCGGGGAGCTGTTTTTT.

The chain combines TRBV6-5 with TRBJ1-4; 7 bases agree with TRBD1. The CDR3 runs to 14 residues. Losses at the gene ends were 2 bases for V and 6 bases for J; bases not matched to a gene: 3. The germline V gene encodes CDR1 MNHEY and CDR2 SVGAGI. The CDR3 spells CASSYVGGDEKLFF. The CDR3, as DNA: TGTGCCAGCAGTTACGTAGGGGGCGATGAAAAACTGTTTTTT.

This chain uses TRBV10-1 with TRBJ1-1; 9 nucleotides align to TRBD1. Germline-derived CDR1 and CDR2 are WNHNN and SYGVQD (reference sequence). CDR3 length equals 14 residues. V shed 3 bases, J shed 4 bases, and the junction held 3 bases outside the gene matches. Here the CDR3 DNA reads TGCGCCAGCAGTGAACAGGGGGCAGGCACTGAAGCTTTCTTT. Encoded protein: CASSEQGAGTEAFF.